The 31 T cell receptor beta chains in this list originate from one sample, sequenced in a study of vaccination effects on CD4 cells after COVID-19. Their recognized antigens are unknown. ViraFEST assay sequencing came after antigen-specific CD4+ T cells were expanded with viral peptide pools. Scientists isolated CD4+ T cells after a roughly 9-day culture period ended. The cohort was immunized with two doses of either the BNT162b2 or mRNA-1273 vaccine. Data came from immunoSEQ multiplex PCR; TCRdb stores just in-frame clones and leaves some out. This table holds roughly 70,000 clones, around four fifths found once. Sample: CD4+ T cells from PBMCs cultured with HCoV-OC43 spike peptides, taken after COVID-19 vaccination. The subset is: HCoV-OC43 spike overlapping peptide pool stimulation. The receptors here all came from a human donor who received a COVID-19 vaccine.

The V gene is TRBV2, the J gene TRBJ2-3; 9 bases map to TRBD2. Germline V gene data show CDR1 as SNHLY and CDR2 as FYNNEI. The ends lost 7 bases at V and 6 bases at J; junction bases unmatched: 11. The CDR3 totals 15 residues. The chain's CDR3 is CASTRGRGGRDTQYF. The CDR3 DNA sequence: TGTGCCAGCACACGGGGGCGGGGGGGCCGCGATACGCAGTATTTT.

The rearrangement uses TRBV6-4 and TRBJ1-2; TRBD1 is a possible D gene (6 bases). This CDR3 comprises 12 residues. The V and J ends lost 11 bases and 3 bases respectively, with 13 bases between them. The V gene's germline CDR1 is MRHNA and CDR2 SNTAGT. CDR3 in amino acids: CAPEGGYYGYTF. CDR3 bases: TGTGCCCCTGAGGGGGGGTACTATGGCTACACCTTC.

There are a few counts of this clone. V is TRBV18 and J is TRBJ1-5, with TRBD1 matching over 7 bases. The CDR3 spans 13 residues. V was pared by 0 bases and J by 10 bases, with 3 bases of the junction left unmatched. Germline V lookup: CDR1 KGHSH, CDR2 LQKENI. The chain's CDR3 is CASSPPGGGPQHF. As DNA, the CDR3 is TGTGCCAGCTCACCACCTGGAGGGGGCCCCCAGCATTTT.

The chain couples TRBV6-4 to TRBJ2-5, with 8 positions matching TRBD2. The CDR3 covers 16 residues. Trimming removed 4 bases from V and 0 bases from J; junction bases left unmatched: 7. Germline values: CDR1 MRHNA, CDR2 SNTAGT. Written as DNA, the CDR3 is TGTGCCAGCAGTGTCGGGGTAGCGGGGAACCAAGAGACCCAGTACTTC. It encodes CASSVGVAGNQETQYF.

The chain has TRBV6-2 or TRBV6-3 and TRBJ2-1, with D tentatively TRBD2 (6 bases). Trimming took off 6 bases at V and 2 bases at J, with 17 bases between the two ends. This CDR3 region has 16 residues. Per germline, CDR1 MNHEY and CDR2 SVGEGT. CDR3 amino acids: CASSPAGRGTYNEQFF. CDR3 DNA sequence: TGTGCCAGCAGCCCCGCTGGGCGGGGAACCTACAATGAGCAGTTCTTC.

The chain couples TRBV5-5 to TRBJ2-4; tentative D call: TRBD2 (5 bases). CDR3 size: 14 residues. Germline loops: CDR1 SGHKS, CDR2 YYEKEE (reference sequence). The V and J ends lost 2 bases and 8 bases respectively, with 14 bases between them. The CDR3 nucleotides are TGTGCCAGCAGCTTCCCCGGGGTCGAACACATTCAGTACTTC. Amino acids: CASSFPGVEHIQYF. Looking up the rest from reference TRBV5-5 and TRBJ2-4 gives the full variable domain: DAGVTQSPTHLIKTRGQQVTLRCSPISGHKSVSWYQQVLGQGPQFIFQYYEKEERGRGNFPDRFSARQFPNYSSELNVNALLLGDSALYLCASSFPGVEHIQYFGAGTRLSVL.

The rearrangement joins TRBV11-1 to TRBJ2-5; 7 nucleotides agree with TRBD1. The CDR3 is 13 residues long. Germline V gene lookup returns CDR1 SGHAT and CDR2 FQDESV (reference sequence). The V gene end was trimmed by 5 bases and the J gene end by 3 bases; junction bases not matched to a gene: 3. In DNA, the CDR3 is TGTGCCAGCAGCCAGGGACAGAAAGAGACCCAGTACTTC. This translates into CASSQGQKETQYF.

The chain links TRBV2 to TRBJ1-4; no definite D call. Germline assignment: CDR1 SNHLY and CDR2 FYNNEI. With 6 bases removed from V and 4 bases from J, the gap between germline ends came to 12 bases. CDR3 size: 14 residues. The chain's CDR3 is CASSPPLGNEKLFF. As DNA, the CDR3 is TGTGCCAGCAGCCCCCCATTGGGTAATGAAAAACTGTTTTTT.

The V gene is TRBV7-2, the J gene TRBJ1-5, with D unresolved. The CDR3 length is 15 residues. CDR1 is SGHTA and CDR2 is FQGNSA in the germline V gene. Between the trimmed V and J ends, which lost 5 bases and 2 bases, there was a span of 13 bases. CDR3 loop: CASSPRRGGNQPQHF. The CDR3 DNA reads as TGTGCCAGCAGCCCTCGGCGGGGTGGCAATCAGCCCCAGCATTTT.

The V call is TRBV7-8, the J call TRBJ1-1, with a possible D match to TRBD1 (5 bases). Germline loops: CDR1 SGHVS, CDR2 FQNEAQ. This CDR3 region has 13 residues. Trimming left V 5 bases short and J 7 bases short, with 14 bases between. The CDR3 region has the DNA TGTGCCAGCAGCCTACGACAGTCCAGTGAAGCTTTCTTT. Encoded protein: CASSLRQSSEAFF.

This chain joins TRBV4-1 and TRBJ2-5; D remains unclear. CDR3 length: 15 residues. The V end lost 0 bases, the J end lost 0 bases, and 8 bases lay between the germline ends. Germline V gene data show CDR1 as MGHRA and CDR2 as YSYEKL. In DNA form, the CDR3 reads TGCGCCAGCAGCCAAGAGAGACACGACCAAGAGACCCAGTACTTC. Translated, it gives CASSQERHDQETQYF.

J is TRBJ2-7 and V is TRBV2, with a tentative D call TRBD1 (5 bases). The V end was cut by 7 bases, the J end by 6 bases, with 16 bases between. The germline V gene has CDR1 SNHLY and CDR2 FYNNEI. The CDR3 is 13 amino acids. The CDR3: CASTLGRWGEQYV. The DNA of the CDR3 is TGTGCCAGCACTCTGGGGCGGTGGGGCGAGCAGTACGTC.

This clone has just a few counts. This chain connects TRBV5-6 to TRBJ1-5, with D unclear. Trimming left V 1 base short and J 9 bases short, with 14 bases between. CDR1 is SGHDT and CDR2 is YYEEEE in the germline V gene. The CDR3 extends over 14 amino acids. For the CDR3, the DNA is TGTGCCAGCAGCTTGCGGGCGGCATCCCGGCCCCAGCATTTT. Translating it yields CASSLRAASRPQHF.

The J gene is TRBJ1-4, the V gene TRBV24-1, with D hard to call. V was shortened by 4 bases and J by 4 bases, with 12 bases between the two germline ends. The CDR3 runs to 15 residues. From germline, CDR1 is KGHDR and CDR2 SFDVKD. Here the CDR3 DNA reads TGTGCCACCAGTGACCGGAAGGACCATAATGAAAAACTGTTTTTT. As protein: CATSDRKDHNEKLFF.

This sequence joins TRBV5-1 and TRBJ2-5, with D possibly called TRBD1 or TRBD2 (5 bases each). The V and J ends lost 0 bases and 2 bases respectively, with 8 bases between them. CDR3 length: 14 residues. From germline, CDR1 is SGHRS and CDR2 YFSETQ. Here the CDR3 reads CASSLERGQETQYF. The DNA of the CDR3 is TGCGCCAGCAGCTTGGAGAGGGGTCAAGAGACCCAGTACTTC.

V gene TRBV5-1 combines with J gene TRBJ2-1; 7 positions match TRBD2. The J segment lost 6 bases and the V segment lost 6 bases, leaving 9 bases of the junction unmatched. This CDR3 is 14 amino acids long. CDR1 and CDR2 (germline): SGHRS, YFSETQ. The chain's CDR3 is CASKVQAGINEQFF. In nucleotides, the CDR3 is TGCGCCAGCAAAGTTCAAGCGGGGATCAATGAGCAGTTCTTC.

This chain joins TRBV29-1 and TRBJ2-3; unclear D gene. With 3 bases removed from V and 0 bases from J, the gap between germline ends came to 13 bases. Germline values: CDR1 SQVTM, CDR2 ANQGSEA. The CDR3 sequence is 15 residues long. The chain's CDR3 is CSVEIRQTSTDTQYF. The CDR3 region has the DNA TGCAGCGTTGAGATTAGGCAGACCAGCACAGATACGCAGTATTTT.

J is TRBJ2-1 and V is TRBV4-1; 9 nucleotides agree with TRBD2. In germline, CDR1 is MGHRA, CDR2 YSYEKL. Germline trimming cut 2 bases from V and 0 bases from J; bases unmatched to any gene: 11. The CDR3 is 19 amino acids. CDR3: CASSQRRASGDSSYNEQFF. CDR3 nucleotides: TGCGCCAGCAGCCAACGAAGGGCTAGCGGGGACAGCTCCTACAATGAGCAGTTCTTC.

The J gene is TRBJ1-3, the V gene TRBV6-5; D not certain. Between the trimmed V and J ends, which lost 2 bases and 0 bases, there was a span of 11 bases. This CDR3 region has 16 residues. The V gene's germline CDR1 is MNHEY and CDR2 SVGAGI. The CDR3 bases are TGTGCCAGCAGTTACGGCCGCCACACCTCTGGAAACACCATATATTTT. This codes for CASSYGRHTSGNTIYF.

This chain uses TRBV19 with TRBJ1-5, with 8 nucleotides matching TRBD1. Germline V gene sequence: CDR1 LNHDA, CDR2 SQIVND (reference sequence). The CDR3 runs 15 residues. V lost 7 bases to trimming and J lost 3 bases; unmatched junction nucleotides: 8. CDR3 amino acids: CASKFDRGDNQPQHF. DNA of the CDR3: TGTGCCAGTAAATTTGACAGGGGAGACAATCAGCCCCAGCATTTT. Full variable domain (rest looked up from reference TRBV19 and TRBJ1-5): DGGITQSPKYLFRKEGQNVTLSCEQNLNHDAMYWYRQDPGQGLRLIYYSQIVNDFQKGDIAEGYSVSREKKESFPLTVTSAQKNPTAFYLCASKFDRGDNQPQHFGDGTRLSIL.

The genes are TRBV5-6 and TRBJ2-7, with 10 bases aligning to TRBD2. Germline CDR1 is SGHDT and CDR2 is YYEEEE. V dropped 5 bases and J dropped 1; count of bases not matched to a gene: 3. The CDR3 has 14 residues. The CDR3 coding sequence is TGTGCCAGCAGGACTAGCGGGCTTTCCTACGAGCAGTACGTC. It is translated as CASRTSGLSYEQYV.

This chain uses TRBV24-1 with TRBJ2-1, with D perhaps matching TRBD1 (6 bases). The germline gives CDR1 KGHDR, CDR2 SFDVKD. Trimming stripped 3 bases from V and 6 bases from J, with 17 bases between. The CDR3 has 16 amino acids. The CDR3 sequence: CATSDTGYTPPNEQFF. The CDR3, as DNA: TGTGCCACCAGTGATACAGGGTACACCCCTCCCAATGAGCAGTTCTTC.

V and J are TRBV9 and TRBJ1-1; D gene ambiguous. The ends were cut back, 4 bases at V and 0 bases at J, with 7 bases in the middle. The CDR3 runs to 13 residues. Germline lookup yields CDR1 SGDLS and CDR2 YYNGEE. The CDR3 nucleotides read TGTGCCAGCAGCAAAGAAATGAACACTGAAGCTTTCTTT. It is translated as CASSKEMNTEAFF.

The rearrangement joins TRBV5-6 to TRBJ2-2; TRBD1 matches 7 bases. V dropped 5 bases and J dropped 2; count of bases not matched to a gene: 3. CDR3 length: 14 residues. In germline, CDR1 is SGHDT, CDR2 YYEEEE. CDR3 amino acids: CASSWDRNTGELFF. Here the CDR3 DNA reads TGTGCCAGCAGTTGGGACAGAAACACCGGGGAGCTGTTTTTT. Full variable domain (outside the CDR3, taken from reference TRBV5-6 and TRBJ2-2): DAGVTQSPTHLIKTRGQQVTLRCSPKSGHDTVSWYQQALGQGPQFIFQYYEEEERQRGNFPDRFSGHQFPNYSSELNVNALLLGDSALYLCASSWDRNTGELFFGEGSRLTVL.

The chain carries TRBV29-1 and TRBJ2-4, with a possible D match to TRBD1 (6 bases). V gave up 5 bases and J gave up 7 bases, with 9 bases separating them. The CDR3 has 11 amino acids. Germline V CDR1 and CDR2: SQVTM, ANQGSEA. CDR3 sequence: CSVSQGNIQYF. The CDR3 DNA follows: TGCAGCGTTTCCCAGGGGAACATTCAGTACTTC.

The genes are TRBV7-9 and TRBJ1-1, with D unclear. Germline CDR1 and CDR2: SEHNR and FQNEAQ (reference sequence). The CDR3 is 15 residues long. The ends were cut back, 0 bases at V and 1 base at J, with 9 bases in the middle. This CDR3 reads CASSLAGRENTEAFF. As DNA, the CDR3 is TGTGCCAGCAGCTTAGCAGGGAGAGAGAACACTGAAGCTTTCTTT.

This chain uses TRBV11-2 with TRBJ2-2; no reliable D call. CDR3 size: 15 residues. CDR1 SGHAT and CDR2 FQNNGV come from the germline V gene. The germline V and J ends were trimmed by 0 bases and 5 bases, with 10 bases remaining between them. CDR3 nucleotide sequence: TGTGCCAGCAGCTTAGAAAGGACGGGTACCGGGGAGCTGTTTTTT. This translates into CASSLERTGTGELFF.

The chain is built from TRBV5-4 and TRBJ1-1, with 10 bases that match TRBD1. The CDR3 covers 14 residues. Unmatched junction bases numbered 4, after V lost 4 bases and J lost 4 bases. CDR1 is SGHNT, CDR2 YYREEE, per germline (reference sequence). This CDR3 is CASSAGQGITEAFF. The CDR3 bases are TGTGCCAGCAGCGCGGGACAGGGGATCACTGAAGCTTTCTTT.

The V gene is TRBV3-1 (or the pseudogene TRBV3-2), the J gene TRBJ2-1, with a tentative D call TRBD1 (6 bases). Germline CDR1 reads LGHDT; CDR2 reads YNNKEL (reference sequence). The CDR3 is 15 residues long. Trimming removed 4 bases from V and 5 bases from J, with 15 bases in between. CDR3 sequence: CASSPRGGENNEQFF. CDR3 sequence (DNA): TGTGCCAGCAGCCCGCGTGGGGGCGAGAACAATGAGCAGTTCTTC.

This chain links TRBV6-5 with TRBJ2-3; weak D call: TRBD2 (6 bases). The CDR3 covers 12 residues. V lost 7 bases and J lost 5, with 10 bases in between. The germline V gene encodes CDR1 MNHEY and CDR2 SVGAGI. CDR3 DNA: TGTGCCAGCAAGGGTAGCGGAGATACGCAGTATTTT. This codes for CASKGSGDTQYF.

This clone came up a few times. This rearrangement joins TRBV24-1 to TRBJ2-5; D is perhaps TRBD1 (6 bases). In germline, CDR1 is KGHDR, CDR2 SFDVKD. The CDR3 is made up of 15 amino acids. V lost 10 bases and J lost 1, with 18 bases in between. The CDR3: CATGEDSNFQETQYF. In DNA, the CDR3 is TGTGCCACGGGAGAGGACAGCAACTTCCAAGAGACCCAGTACTTC.